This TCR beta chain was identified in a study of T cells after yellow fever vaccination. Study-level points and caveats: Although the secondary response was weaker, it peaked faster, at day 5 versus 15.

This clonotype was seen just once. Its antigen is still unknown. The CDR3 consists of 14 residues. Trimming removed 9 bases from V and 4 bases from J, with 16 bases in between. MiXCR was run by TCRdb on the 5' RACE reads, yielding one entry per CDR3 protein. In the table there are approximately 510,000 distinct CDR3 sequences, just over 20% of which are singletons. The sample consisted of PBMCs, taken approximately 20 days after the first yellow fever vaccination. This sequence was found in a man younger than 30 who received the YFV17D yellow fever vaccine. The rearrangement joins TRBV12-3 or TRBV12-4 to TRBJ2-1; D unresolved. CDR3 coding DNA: TGTGCCAGGACCCCGGCGTATGGGTACAATGAGCAGTTCTTC. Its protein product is CARTPAYGYNEQFF.